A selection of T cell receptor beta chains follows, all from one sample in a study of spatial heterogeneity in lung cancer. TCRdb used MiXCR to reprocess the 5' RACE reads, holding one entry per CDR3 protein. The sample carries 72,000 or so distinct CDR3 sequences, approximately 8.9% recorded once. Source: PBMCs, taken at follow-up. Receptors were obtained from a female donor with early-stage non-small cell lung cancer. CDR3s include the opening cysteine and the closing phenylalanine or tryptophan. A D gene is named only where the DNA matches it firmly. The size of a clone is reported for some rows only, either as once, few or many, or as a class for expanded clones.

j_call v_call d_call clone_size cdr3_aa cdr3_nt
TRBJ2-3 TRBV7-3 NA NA CASSLVANTDTQYF TGTGCCAGCAGCTTAGTTGCTAACACAGATACGCAGTATTTT
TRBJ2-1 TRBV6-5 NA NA CASSYPGGDEQFF TGTGCCAGCAGTTACCCAGGCGGGGATGAGCAGTTCTTC
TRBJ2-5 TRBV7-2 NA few CASSLNAEETQYF TGTGCCAGCAGCTTAAACGCAGAAGAGACCCAGTACTTC
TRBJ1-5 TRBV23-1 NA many CASSQAVVPQHF TGCGCCAGCAGTCAGGCTGTTGTGCCCCAGCATTTT
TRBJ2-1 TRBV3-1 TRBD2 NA CASSPGGGENEQFF TGTGCCAGCAGCCCCGGGGGAGGGGAGAATGAGCAGTTCTTC
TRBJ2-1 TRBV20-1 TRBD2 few CSARDPSGGSDEQFF TGCAGTGCTAGAGATCCCTCGGGAGGGAGTGATGAGCAGTTCTTC
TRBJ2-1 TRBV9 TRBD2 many CASSVGLAAELEQFF TGTGCCAGCAGCGTAGGGCTAGCGGCCGAGTTGGAGCAGTTCTTC
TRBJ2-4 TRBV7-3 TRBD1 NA CASSLTPGQGGIQYF TGTGCCAGCAGCTTAACGCCGGGACAGGGAGGTATTCAGTACTTC
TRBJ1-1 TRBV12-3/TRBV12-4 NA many CASSFVRGWNTEAFF TGTGCCAGCAGTTTTGTCCGGGGGTGGAACACTGAAGCTTTCTTT
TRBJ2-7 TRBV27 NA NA CASSSRGRRNEQYF TGTGCCAGCAGTTCAAGGGGGAGGAGGAACGAGCAGTACTTC
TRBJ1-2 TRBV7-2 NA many CASSLDVSSLSYGYTF TGTGCCAGCAGCTTAGATGTCAGCTCTTTAAGCTATGGCTACACCTTC
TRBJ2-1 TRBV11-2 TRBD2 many CASETIAGAVEQFF TGTGCCAGTGAAACGATAGCGGGAGCGGTTGAGCAGTTCTTC
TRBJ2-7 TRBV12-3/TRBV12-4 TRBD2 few CASSPQTSGSINEQYF TGTGCCAGCAGTCCCCAGACTAGCGGGAGTATCAACGAGCAGTACTTC
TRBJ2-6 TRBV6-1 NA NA CASSERAWAGANVLTF TGTGCCAGCAGTGAACGAGCATGGGCAGGGGCCAACGTCCTGACTTTC
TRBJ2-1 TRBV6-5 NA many CASRKGYNEQFF TGTGCCAGCCGAAAGGGCTACAATGAGCAGTTCTTC
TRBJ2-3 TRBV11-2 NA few CASRGGVTDTQYF TGTGCCAGCAGGGGCGGGGTCACAGATACGCAGTATTTT
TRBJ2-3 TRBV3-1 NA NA CASSPGGAYTDTQYF TGTGCCAGCAGCCCTGGAGGGGCCTACACAGATACGCAGTATTTT
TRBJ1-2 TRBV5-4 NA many CASSIGGVNYGYTF TGTGCCAGCAGCATCGGGGGCGTCAACTATGGCTACACCTTC
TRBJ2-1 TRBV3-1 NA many CASSPIRGVAYNEQFF TGTGCCAGCAGCCCGATAAGAGGGGTGGCGTACAATGAGCAGTTCTTC
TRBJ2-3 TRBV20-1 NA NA CSARLTDTQYF TGCAGTGCTCGACTCACAGATACGCAGTATTTT
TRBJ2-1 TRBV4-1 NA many CASSQVERVTEQFF TGCGCCAGCAGCCAAGTCGAAAGAGTGACTGAGCAGTTCTTC
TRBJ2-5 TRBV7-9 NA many CASSFGAEETQYF TGTGCCAGCAGCTTCGGCGCAGAAGAGACCCAGTACTTC
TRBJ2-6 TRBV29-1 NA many CSVEVGRHGANVLTF TGCAGCGTTGAAGTCGGACGGCATGGGGCCAACGTCCTGACTTTC
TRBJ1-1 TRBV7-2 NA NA CASRNKGDQTLF TGTGCCAGCAGGAATAAGGGAGATCAAACTTTGTTT
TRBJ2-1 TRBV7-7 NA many CASSSRPDTYNEQFF TGTGCTAGCAGCTCCCGACCCGATACATACAATGAGCAGTTCTTC
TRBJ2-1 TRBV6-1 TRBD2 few CASSVGLAGANEQFF TGTGCCAGCAGTGTCGGTCTAGCGGGAGCTAATGAGCAGTTCTTC
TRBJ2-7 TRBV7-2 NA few CASSLDRVSYEQYF TGTGCCAGCAGCTTAGACAGGGTATCCTACGAGCAGTACTTC
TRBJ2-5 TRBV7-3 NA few CASSLTRGETQYF TGTGCCAGCAGCTTAACTCGGGGGGAGACCCAGTACTTC
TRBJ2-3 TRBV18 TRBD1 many CASSRAGTGNTDTQYF TGTGCCAGCTCACGAGCCGGGACAGGGAACACAGATACGCAGTATTTT
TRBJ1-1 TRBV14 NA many CASSQDRGGAEAFF TGTGCCAGCAGCCAAGATCGGGGGGGCGCTGAAGCTTTCTTT
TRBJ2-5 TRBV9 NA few CASSFQQGQETQYF TGTGCCAGCAGCTTCCAACAAGGACAAGAGACCCAGTACTTC
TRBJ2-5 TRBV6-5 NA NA CASSYGPFGETQYF TGTGCCAGCAGTTACGGGCCCTTCGGAGAGACCCAGTACTTC
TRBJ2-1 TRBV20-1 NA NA CSACGPRDSLDEQFF TGCAGTGCTTGTGGCCCCCGGGACTCTTTGGATGAGCAGTTCTTC
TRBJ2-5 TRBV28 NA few CASTPLGVEETQYF TGTGCCAGCACTCCCCTAGGGGTCGAAGAGACCCAGTACTTC
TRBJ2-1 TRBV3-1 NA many CASSQRGSGSYNEQFF TGTGCCAGCAGCCAAAGGGGTAGCGGATCCTACAATGAGCAGTTCTTC
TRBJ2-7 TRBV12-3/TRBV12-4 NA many CASKTETYEQYF TGTGCCAGCAAGACAGAGACCTACGAGCAGTACTTC
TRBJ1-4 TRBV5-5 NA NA CASSQNLVADEKLFF TGTGCCAGCAGCCAAAACCTAGTGGCGGATGAAAAACTGTTTTTT
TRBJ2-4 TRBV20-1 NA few CSARRGGFGNIQYF TGCAGTGCTAGGCGAGGAGGGTTTGGAAACATTCAGTACTTC
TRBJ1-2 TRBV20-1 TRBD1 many CSGKGQGTNYGYTF TGCAGCGGAAAGGGACAGGGAACCAACTATGGCTACACCTTC
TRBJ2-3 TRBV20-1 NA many CSARVQGPDTQYF TGCAGTGCTAGAGTTCAGGGTCCAGATACGCAGTATTTT
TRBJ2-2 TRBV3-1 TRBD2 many CASSPLAPTGELFF TGTGCCAGCAGCCCACTAGCGCCGACCGGGGAGCTGTTTTTT
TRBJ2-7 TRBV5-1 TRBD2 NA CASSELAGDSYEQYF TGCGCCAGCAGCGAACTAGCGGGAGACTCCTACGAGCAGTACTTC
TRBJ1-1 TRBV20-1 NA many CSAPFGPEAFF TGCAGTGCCCCCTTCGGACCTGAAGCTTTCTTT
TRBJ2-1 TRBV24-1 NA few CATSDLTDEQFF TGTGCCACCAGTGATTTGACGGATGAGCAGTTCTTC
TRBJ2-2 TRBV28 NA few CASSLYRDGGTGELFF TGTGCCAGCAGTTTATACCGGGATGGTGGCACCGGGGAGCTGTTTTTT
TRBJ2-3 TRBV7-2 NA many CASSFSTGTQHDTQYF TGTGCCAGCAGCTTCTCTACCGGGACACAGCACGATACGCAGTATTTT
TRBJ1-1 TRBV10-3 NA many CAISVSPMGTEAFF TGTGCCATCAGTGTTTCCCCTATGGGCACTGAAGCTTTCTTT
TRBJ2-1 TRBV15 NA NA CATSPGQVYNEQFF TGTGCCACCAGCCCAGGGCAGGTATACAATGAGCAGTTCTTC
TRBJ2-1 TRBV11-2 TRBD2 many CASSLVVSSGYNEQFF TGTGCCAGCAGCTTAGTCGTCTCTAGCGGATACAATGAGCAGTTCTTC
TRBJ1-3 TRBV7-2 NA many CASSLVNTIYF TGTGCCAGCAGCTTAGTGAACACCATATATTTT
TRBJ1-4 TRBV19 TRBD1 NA CASSIQGEKEKLFF TGTGCCAGTAGTATTCAGGGGGAAAAAGAAAAACTGTTTTTT
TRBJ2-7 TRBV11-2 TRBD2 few CASSPNPGLAESF TGTGCCAGCAGCCCTAACCCGGGACTAGCGGAGTCCTTC
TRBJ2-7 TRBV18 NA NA CASSSSGLGGEQYF TGTGCCAGCTCATCCAGCGGGCTTGGGGGGGAGCAGTACTTC